The 10 T cell receptor beta chains below were found in one sample sequenced in a study of blood T cell repertoires in COVID-19. Measured with immunoSEQ multiplex PCR; TCRdb has only the in-frame clones, and not every one. This table has 53,000 or so clones, approximately 91% appearing once. The sample consisted of peripheral blood. These receptors were taken from a human donor in a cohort sampled during active COVID-19.

The chain uses TRBV28 and TRBJ2-3; TRBD1 might be the D (5 bases). The CDR3 spans 13 residues. CDR1 MDHEN and CDR2 SYDVKM come from the germline V gene. V shed 7 bases and J shed 1 base, with 9 bases lying between them. This CDR3 is CASMTEGTDTQYF. CDR3 coding DNA: TGTGCCAGCATGACAGAGGGCACAGATACGCAGTATTTT.

The genes are TRBV3-1 (or the pseudogene TRBV3-2) and TRBJ1-5; D gene ambiguous. The V end lost 5 bases, the J end lost 5 bases, and 10 bases lay between the germline ends. Germline CDR1 reads LGHDT; CDR2 reads YNNKEL (reference sequence). The length of the CDR3 is 13 residues. The CDR3 protein is CASSAGPYQPQHF. For the CDR3, the DNA is TGTGCCAGCAGCGCGGGTCCATATCAGCCCCAGCATTTT.

The V call is TRBV6-4, the J call TRBJ1-4; 7 bases line up with TRBD1. V lost 10 bases and J lost 8; bases outside the gene matches: 10. CDR3 length: 13 residues. Per germline, CDR1 MRHNA and CDR2 SNTAGT. The CDR3 loop is CAMNRDRREKLFF. The CDR3 region has the DNA TGTGCCATGAACCGGGACAGAAGGGAAAAACTGTTTTTT.

CDR3 bases: TGTGCCAGCAGTACTTTCCGGGGACAGAGCACTGAAGCTTTCTTT. Residues: CASSTFRGQSTEAFF. This sequence joins TRBV28 and TRBJ1-1, with 7 nucleotides matching TRBD1. Germline V CDR1 and CDR2: MDHEN, SYDVKM. This CDR3 has 15 amino acids. Trimming took 5 bases from V and 4 from J; bases not matched to a gene: 10.

The rearrangement links TRBV12-5 to TRBJ2-5; the D gene is possibly TRBD1 (5 bases). V was shortened by 3 bases and J by 4 bases, with 12 bases between the two germline ends. Germline V gene lookup returns CDR1 LGHNT and CDR2 FRNRAP. CDR3 length: 14 amino acids. CDR3 sequence reads: CASGFGQGVETQYF. The CDR3 DNA follows: TGTGCTAGTGGTTTCGGACAAGGGGTAGAGACCCAGTACTTC.

The V gene is TRBV7-2, the J gene TRBJ2-1; a possible D gene is TRBD1 (6 bases). The germline gives CDR1 SGHTA, CDR2 FQGNSA. The length of the CDR3 is 15 residues. Trimming took 3 bases from V and 7 from J, leaving 16 bases between them. The CDR3 loop is CASSFSWGPRNEQFF. The CDR3 nucleotides are TGTGCCAGCAGCTTTTCATGGGGGCCCCGTAATGAGCAGTTCTTC.

The chain couples TRBV7-3 to TRBJ2-5; 10 bases agree with TRBD2. V lost 5 bases and J lost 5; bases outside the gene matches: 8. The CDR3 totals 15 residues. Germline CDR1 is SGHTA and CDR2 is FQGTGA. The CDR3 reads CASSPSGRFLETQYF. DNA of the CDR3: TGTGCCAGCAGCCCTAGCGGGAGATTCCTTGAGACCCAGTACTTC.

This clone was counted once. V gene TRBV9 combines with J gene TRBJ2-1; maybe TRBD2 (5 bases). Per the germline V gene, CDR1 is SGDLS and CDR2 is YYNGEE. The V end was cut by 4 bases, the J end by 8 bases, with 13 bases between. The CDR3 consists of 13 residues. This CDR3 is CASSPKDGDEQFF. Written as DNA, the CDR3 is TGTGCCAGCAGCCCGAAAGACGGGGATGAGCAGTTCTTC.

This clone was counted once. The chain uses TRBV27 and TRBJ1-2; 7 bases are shared with TRBD1. The germline V gene encodes CDR1 MNHEY and CDR2 SMNVEV (reference sequence). This CDR3 has 12 residues. V trimming: 7 bases; J trimming: 8 bases; junction bases outside the gene matches: 7. CDR3 protein: CASKEGARGYTF. In DNA, the CDR3 is TGTGCCAGCAAGGAGGGGGCTCGAGGCTACACCTTC.

The rearrangement joins TRBV29-1 to TRBJ2-1; D remains unclear. The CDR3 length is 10 residues. The ends were cut back, 4 bases at V and 6 bases at J, with 4 bases in the middle. The V gene's germline CDR1 is SQVTM and CDR2 ANQGSEA. The chain's CDR3 is CSVAVNEQFF. In DNA, the CDR3 is TGCAGCGTTGCCGTCAATGAGCAGTTCTTC.